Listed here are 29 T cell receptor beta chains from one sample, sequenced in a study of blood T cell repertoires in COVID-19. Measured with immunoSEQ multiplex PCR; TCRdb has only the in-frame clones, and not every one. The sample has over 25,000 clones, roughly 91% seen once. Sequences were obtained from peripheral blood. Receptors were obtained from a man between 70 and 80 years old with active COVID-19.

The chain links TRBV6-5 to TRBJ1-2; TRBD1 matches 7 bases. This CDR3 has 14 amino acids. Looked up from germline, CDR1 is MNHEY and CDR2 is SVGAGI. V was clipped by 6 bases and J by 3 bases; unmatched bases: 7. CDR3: CASRTRTGDYGYTF. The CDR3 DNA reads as TGTGCCAGCAGAACACGAACAGGGGACTATGGCTACACCTTC.

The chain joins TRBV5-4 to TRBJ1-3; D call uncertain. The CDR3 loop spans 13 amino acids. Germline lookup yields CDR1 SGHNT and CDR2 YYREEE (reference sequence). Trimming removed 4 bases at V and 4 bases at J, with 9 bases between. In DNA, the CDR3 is TGTGCCAGCAGCACGCTAAAGGGAAACACCATATATTTT. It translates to CASSTLKGNTIYF.

CDR3 sequence: CASSLGGHNTGELFF. As DNA, the CDR3 is TGTGCCAGCAGCTTAGGAGGCCACAACACCGGGGAGCTGTTTTTT. This rearrangement joins TRBV7-8 to TRBJ2-2, with unresolved D. Trimming pared 1 base from V and 2 bases from J, leaving 8 bases between. Germline loops: CDR1 SGHVS, CDR2 FQNEAQ. There are 15 residues in the CDR3.

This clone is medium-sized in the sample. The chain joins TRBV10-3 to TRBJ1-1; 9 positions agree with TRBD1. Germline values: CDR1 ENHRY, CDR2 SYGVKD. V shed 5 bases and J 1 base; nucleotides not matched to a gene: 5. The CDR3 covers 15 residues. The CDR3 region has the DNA TGTGCCATCAGTACTCCGGGACAGGGGAACACTGAAGCTTTCTTT. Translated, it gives CAISTPGQGNTEAFF.

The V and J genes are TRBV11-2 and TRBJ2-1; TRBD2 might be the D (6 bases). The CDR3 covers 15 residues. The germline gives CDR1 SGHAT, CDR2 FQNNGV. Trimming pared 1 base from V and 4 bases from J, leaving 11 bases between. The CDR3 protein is CASSLVGSLYNEQFF. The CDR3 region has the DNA TGTGCCAGCAGCTTAGTCGGGAGCCTGTACAATGAGCAGTTCTTC. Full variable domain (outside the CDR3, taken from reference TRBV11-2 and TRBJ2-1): EAGVAQSPRYKIIEKRQSVAFWCNPISGHATLYWYQQILGQGPKLLIQFQNNGVVDDSQLPKDRFSAERLKGVDSTLKIQPAKLEDSAVYLCASSLVGSLYNEQFFGPGTRLTVL.

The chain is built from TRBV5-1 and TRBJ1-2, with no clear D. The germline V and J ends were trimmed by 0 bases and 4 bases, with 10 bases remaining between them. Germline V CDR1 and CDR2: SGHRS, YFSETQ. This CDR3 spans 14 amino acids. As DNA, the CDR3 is TGCGCCAGCAGCTTGGCCGCACAGTCCTATGGCTACACCTTC. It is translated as CASSLAAQSYGYTF.

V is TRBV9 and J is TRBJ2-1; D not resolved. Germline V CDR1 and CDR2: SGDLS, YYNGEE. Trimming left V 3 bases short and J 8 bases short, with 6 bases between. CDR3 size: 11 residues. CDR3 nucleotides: TGTGCCAGCAGCGGCGGTGATGAGCAGTTCTTC. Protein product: CASSGGDEQFF.

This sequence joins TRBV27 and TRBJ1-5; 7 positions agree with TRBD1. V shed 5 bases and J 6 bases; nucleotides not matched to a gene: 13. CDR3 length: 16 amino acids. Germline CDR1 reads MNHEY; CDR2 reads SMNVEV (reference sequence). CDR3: CASSGNRRQGGQPQHF. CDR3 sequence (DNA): TGTGCCAGCAGTGGAAACCGACGGCAGGGGGGTCAGCCCCAGCATTTT.

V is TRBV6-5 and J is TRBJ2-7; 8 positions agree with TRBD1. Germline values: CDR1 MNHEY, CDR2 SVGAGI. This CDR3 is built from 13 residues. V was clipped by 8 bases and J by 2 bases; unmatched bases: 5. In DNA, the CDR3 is TGTGCCAGCTGGCAGGGGGCAACCTACGAGCAGTACTTC. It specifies CASWQGATYEQYF.

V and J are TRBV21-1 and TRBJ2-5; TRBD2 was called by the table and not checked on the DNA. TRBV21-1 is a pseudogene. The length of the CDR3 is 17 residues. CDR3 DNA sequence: TGTGCCAGCAGCAAACTGACCCAGACTGGGGGGCAAGAGACCCAGTACTTC. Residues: CASSKLTQTGGQETQYF.

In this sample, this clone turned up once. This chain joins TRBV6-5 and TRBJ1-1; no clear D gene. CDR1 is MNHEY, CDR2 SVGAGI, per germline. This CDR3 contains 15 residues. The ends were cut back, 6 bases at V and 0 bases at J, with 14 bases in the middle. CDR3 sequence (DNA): TGTGCCAGCAGACCCGGGAAAGGGATGAACACTGAAGCTTTCTTT. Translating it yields CASRPGKGMNTEAFF.

The CDR3 DNA follows: TGTGCCAGCAGCCAAGATACAGCCATAGCCAAAAACATTCAGTACTTC. This gives the protein CASSQDTAIAKNIQYF. The V gene is TRBV4-2, the J gene TRBJ2-4; no reliable D call. V was pared by 0 bases and J by 0 bases, with 9 bases between. CDR1 and CDR2 from the germline V gene are LGHNA and YNFKEQ. The CDR3 covers 16 residues.

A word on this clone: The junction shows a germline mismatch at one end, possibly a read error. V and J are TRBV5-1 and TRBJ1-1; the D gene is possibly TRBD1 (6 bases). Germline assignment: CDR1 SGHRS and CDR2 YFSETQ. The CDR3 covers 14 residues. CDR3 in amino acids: CARSLGGGATEAFF. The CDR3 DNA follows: TGCGCCCGCAGCTTGGGAGGGGGGGCGACTGAAGCTTTCTTT. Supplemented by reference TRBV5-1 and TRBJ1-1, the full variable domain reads KAGVTQTPRYLIKTRGQQVTLSCSPISGHRSVSWYQQTPGQGLQFLFEYFSETQRNKGNFPGRFSGRQFSNSRSEMNVSTLELGDSALYLCARSLGGGATEAFFGQGTRLTVV.

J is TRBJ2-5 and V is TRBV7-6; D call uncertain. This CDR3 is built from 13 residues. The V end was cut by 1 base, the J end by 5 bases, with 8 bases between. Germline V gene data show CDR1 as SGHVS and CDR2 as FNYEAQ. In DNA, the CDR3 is TGTGCCAGCAGCTTAGTGTCTGTGGAGACCCAGTACTTC. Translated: CASSLVSVETQYF.

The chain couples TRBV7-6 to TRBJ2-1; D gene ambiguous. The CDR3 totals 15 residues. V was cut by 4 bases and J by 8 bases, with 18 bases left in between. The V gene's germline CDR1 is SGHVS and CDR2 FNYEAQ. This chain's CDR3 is CASSSSMIRGDEQFF. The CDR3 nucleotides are TGTGCCAGCAGCTCGAGTATGATCCGAGGCGATGAGCAGTTCTTC.

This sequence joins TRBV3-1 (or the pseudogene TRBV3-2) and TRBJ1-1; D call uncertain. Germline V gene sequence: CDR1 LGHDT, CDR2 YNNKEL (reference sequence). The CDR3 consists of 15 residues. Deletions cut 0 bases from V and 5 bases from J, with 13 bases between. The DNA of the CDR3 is TGTGCCAGCAGCCAAGAGAGGCTTACGAAAACTGAAGCTTTCTTT. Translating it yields CASSQERLTKTEAFF.

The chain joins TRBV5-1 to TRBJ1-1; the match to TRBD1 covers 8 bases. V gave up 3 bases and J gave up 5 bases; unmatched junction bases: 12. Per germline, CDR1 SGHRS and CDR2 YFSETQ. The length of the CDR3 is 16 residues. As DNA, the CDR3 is TGCGCCAGCAGCTCGGGGGGCAGGGGGCTTATTACTGAAGCTTTCTTT. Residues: CASSSGGRGLITEAFF.

CDR3 amino acids: CASSPHWYF. The DNA for the CDR3 is TGTGCCAGCAGCCCCCATTGGTATTTT. The chain links TRBV4-2 to TRBJ2-3; D remains ambiguous. The CDR3 covers 9 residues. The germline CDR1 and CDR2 sequences are LGHNA and YNFKEQ. Trimming shortened V by 4 bases and J by 14 bases, and 7 bases separated the two germline ends.

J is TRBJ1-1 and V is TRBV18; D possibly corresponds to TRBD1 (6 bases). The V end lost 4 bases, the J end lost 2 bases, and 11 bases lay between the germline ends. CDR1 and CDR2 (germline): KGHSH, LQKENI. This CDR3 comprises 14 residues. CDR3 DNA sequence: TGTGCCAGCTCACAAATGACAGGTAACACTGAAGCTTTCTTT. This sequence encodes CASSQMTGNTEAFF.

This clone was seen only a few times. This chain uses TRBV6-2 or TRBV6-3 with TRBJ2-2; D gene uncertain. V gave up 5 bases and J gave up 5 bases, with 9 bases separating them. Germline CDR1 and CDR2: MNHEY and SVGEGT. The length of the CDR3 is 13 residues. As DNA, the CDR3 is TGTGCCAGCAGTCCCTTGGAGACCGGGGAGCTGTTTTTT. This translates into CASSPLETGELFF.

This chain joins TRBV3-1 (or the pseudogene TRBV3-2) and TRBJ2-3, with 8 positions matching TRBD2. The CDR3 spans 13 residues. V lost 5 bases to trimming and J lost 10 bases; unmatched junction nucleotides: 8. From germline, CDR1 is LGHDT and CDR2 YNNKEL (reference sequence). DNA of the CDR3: TGTGCCAGCAGCTACGGGGGGGTTGATGCGCAGTATTTT. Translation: CASSYGGVDAQYF.

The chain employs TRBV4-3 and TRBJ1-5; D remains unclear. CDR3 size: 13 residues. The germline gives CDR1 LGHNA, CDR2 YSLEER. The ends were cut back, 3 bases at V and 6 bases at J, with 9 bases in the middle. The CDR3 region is CASSQSLSQPQHF. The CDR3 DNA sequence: TGCGCCAGCAGCCAGTCCTTATCTCAGCCCCAGCATTTT.

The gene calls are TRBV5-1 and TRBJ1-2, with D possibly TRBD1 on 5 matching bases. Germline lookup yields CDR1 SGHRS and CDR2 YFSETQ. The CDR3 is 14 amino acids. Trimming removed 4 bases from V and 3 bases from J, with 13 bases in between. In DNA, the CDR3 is TGCGCCAGCAGCGCGGGGACCTCGGACTATGGCTACACCTTC. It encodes CASSAGTSDYGYTF.

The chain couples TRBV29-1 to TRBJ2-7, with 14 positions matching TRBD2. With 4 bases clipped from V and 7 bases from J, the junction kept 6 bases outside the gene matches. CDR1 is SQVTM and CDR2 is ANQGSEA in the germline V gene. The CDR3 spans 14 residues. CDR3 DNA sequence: TGCAGCGTTGGACTAGCGGGAGGGCCGGAAGAGCAGTACTTC. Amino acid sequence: CSVGLAGGPEEQYF.

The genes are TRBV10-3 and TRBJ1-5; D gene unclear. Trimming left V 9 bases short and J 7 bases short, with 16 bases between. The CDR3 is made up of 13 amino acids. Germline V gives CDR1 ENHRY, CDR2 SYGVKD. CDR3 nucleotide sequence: TGTGCCATGTCCCCCGGGGTGTGGCAGCCCCAGCATTTT. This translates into CAMSPGVWQPQHF.

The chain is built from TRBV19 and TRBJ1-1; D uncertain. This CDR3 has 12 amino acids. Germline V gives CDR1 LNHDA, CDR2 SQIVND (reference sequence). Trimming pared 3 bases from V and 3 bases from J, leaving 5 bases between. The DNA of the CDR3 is TGTGCCAGTAGTATCCCAGACACTGAAGCTTTCTTT. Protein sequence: CASSIPDTEAFF.

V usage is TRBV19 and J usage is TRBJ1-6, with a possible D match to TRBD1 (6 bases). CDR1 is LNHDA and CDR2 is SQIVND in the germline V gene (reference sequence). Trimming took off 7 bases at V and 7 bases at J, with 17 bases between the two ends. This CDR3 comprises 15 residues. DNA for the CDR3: TGTGCCAGTACCCCGGCGGGGGGCGAGAATTCACCCCTCCACTTT. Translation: CASTPAGGENSPLHF.

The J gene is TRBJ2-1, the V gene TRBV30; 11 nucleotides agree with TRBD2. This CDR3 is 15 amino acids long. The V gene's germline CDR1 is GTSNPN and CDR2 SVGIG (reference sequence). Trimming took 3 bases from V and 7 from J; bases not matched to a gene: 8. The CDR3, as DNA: TGTGCCTGGAGCTTAGCGGGAGGGTCCTGGAATGAGCAGTTCTTC. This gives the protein CAWSLAGGSWNEQFF.

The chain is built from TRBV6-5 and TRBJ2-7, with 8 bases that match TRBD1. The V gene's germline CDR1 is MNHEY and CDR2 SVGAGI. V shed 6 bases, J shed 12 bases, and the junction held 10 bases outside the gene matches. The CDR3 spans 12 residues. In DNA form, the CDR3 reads TGTGCCAGCAGCCCGGACAGGGATCAGTGGTACTTC. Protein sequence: CASSPDRDQWYF.